This T cell receptor beta chain was documented in a study of PD-1 blockade in mismatch repair-deficient tumors. On the study more broadly: Enrolled about 2012-2016, patients had progressing, pretreated mismatch repair-deficient cancers of more than ten types. Findings and limits, study-wide: Tumor-resident clones, often undetectable pretreatment in blood, expanded then contracted after pembrolizumab.

The repertoire was sequenced with immunoSEQ multiplex PCR; TCRdb's copy has only in-frame clones and lacks some. This table holds about 16,000 clones, around 82% found once. From germline, CDR1 is MGHRA and CDR2 YSYEKL. The length of the CDR3 is 15 residues. The ends were cut back, 2 bases at V and 1 base at J, with 12 bases in the middle. On this clone itself: Antigen specificity is unknown.

This TCR came from an adult with mismatch repair-deficient cancer. The source was PBMCs, collected before pembrolizumab treatment. V usage is TRBV4-1 and J usage is TRBJ2-7; D not certain. In DNA, the CDR3 is TGCGCCAGCAGCCAATTTTCGACGGTTTCCTACGAGCAGTACTTC. Amino acid sequence: CASSQFSTVSYEQYF.